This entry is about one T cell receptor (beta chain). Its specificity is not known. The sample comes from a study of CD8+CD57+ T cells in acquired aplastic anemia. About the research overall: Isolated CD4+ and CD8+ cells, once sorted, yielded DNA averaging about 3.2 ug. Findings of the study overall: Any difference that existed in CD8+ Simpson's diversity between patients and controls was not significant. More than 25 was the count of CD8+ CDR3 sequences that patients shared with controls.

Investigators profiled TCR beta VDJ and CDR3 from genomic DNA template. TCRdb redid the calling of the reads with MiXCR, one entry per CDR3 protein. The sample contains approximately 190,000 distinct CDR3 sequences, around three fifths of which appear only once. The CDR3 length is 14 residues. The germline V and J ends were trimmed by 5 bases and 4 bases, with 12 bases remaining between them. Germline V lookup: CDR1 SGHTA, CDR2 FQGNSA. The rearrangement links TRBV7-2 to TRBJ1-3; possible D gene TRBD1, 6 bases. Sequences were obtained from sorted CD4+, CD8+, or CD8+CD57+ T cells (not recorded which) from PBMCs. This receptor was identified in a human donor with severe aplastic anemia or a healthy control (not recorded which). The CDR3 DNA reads TGTGCCAGCAGCCGATTTCAGGGGGGAAACACCATATATTTT. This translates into CASSRFQGGNTIYF.